Described below is a single T cell receptor beta chain sequence and its context. This clone appeared once. Its antigen specificity is not known. Base qualities were left out, and no much larger clone turns up one base away. The data stem from a study of cytomegalovirus exposure and HLA in healthy donors (dated by TCRdb to the late 2010s). About the study as a whole: According to a later analysis, one platform produced both the roughly 120 validation repertoires and the 620 or so repertoires of the first cohort. The study aimed to test whether signatures of past pathogen exposure could be identified by cataloging public T cell receptors. The study combined high-throughput TCR immunosequencing, statistical association of individual TCRs with disease status, and machine learning to predict cytomegalovirus infection status. Along with the approximately 650-subject first cohort, a separate validation cohort of approximately 110 different subjects was used. The study at large found these results: In both the original and validation cohorts, the classifier was reported to diagnose cytomegalovirus status with high specificity and sensitivity. In a later analysis, TCRs clustered in the first cohort were found to also tend to co-occur in the roughly 120 validation repertoires, with 94% of cluster scores above 0. All 120 or so repertoires were used to score co-occurrence in the validation cohort in a later analysis, because that analysis had no HLA typing for the cohort. Most TCR sequences were observed very rarely across donors, whereas some public TCRs were present in many individuals. A few of the identified cytomegalovirus-associated TCR beta chains were confirmed in vitro to be specific for cytomegalovirus antigens. The authors suggested that the approach could potentially be extended to other disease states and immunological phenotypes. In the study, some 160 TCR beta chains were listed as associated with cytomegalovirus.

Separate from the roughly 650-subject first cohort, the validation cohort of around 130 subjects was the group to which the donors belonged. The method behind the library was the immunoSEQ multiplex PCR assay. The authors processed their data as follows. A statistical classification framework was built for diagnosing cytomegalovirus status from the catalog of TCR beta chain sequences. The clones in this table, taken by TCRdb from immuneACCESS, are in-frame only. Not every clone is retained; where verified, under half of the shortfall comes from an unresolved V gene, and the cause of the rest is unknown. The D gene and trimming were derived from the DNA, and the V and J assignments and clone size from that table. The sample table records about 140,000 clones; just under 85% of these occur just once. The top ten constitute more than 1.4% of the sample. From the cysteine up to the phenylalanine, the CDR3 has a length of 12 residues. Kept here is only the CDR3 DNA, which spans 36 bases and is read in frame from base 1. The germline ends are 7 bases apart after V is trimmed by 5 bases and J by 3 bases. CDR1 and CDR2, looked up from the germline V gene, are SGHRS and YFSETQ.

The receptor chain draws on TRBV5-1 and TRBJ2-3, with the D gene too uncertain to name. This receptor was identified in a woman aged 30 to 39 in good health and CMV-seronegative. The source material was PBMCs. CDR3 sequence: CASSYSTDTQYF. The base sequence is TGCGCCAGCAGTTATTCTACAGATACGCAGTATTTT.